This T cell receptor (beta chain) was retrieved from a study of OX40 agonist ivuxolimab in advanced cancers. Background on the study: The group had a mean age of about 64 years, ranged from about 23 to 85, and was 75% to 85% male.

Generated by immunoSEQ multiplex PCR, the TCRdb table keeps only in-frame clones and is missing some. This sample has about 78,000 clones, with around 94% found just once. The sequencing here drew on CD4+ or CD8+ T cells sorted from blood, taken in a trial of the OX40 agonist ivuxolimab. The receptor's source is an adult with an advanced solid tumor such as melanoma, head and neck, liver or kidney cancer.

The CDR3 DNA follows: TGTGCCATCAGTTCAGCTGGAGAGACCCAGTACTTC. Amino acids: CAISSAGETQYF. V gene TRBV10-3 combines with J gene TRBJ2-5; unclear D gene. The V and J ends lost 5 bases and 4 bases respectively, with 8 bases between them. CDR3 length: 12 amino acids. Germline loops: CDR1 ENHRY, CDR2 SYGVKD.